This TCR beta chain was recorded in a study of T cell responses to AZD1222 COVID-19 vaccine. Whole-study findings and limits: Close to half of all spike-specific TCRs reportedly target regions of the variants that are unmutated.

TCRdb's copy holds only in-frame clones and misses some; the assay was immunoSEQ multiplex PCR. The sample carries approximately 120,000 clones, around nine tenths recorded once. Concerning this clone: The antigen remains undetermined.

This CDR3 has 14 residues. Trimming left V 3 bases short and J 0 bases short, with 9 bases between. Germline-derived CDR1 and CDR2 are DFQATT and SNEGSKA (reference sequence). Sample: peripheral blood, taken on day 0 of AZD1222 vaccination. The sequence came from an adult in good health. The V gene is TRBV20-1, the J gene TRBJ2-4; D unresolved. The CDR3 DNA reads TGCAGTGCTAGTGGGTCAGTAGCCAAAAACATTCAGTACTTC. This translates into CSASGSVAKNIQYF.